These 29 T cell receptor beta chains came from one sample sequenced in a study of T-cell reconstitution after alpha-beta-depleted transplantation in children. Library preparation (for TCRbeta) was performed with unique molecular identifiers. TCRdb reprocessed the PCR reads via MiXCR and lists one record per CDR3 protein. The profile covers 700,000 to 950,000 distinct CDR3 sequences, with 16% appearing a single time and roughly 4.8% taken by the ten largest. The sample was PBMCs, mostly from graft donor cells, taken 360 days after TCRalphabeta/CD19-depleted stem cell transplant. The receptors originated from a male patient between 5 and 17 years old who had a stem cell transplant for acute lymphoblastic leukemia, so the T cells may come from the graft donor.

This clonotype has a handful of counts. Written as DNA, the CDR3 is TGTGCCACCAGCAGAGATAGGATTGGCAATCAGCCCCAGCATTTT. The encoded protein is CATSRDRIGNQPQHF. J is TRBJ1-5 and V is TRBV15; D is ambiguous. CDR3 size: 15 residues. Per the germline V gene, CDR1 is LNHNV and CDR2 is YYDKDF (reference sequence). The V end lost 0 bases, the J end lost 2 bases, and 8 bases lay between the germline ends.

The chain combines TRBV5-4 with TRBJ2-3, with 12 bases fitting TRBD2. The CDR3 has 15 residues. The V gene end was trimmed by 0 bases and the J gene end by 5 bases; junction bases not matched to a gene: 1. CDR1 is SGHNT and CDR2 is YYREEE in the germline V gene (reference sequence). The CDR3 nucleotides are TGTGCCAGCAGCTTGGGGGGACTAGCGGGAGATACGCAGTATTTT. Amino acids: CASSLGGLAGDTQYF. Using reference TRBV5-4 and TRBJ2-3 for the parts outside the CDR3, the full variable domain is ETGVTQSPTHLIKTRGQQVTLRCSSQSGHNTVSWYQQALGQGPQFIFQYYREEENGRGNFPPRFSGLQFPNYSSELNVNALELDDSALYLCASSLGGLAGDTQYFGPGTRLTVL.

This clonotype was recorded many times. The V gene is TRBV20-1, the J gene TRBJ2-5; TRBD1 agrees at 9 bases. The germline V gene has CDR1 DFQATT and CDR2 SNEGSKA (reference sequence). This CDR3 region has 15 residues. V was pared by 6 bases and J by 3 bases, with 11 bases of the junction left unmatched. CDR3 in DNA: TGCAGTGCAATGGACAGGGGTGTAAAGAAAGAGACCCAGTACTTC. Translation gives CSAMDRGVKKETQYF.

The rearrangement joins TRBV11-2 to TRBJ2-2; 7 bases fit TRBD1. The CDR3 totals 15 residues. Germline V gene data show CDR1 as SGHAT and CDR2 as FQNNGV. Germline trimming cut 4 bases from V and 4 bases from J; bases unmatched to any gene: 6. In DNA form, the CDR3 reads TGTGCCAGCAGCTCGAATAGGGGGCTCACCGGGGAGCTGTTTTTT. Translation: CASSSNRGLTGELFF.

The V call is TRBV7-3, the J call TRBJ1-2, with a tentative D call TRBD1 (5 bases). This CDR3 region has 15 residues. V shed 2 bases and J shed 0 bases, with 10 bases lying between them. Germline V CDR1 and CDR2: SGHTA, FQGTGA. The CDR3 loop reads CASSLVGGSNYGYTF. Here the CDR3 DNA reads TGTGCCAGCAGCTTAGTGGGGGGATCTAACTATGGCTACACCTTC.

This clonotype has a handful of counts. The rearrangement joins TRBV12-3 or TRBV12-4 to TRBJ1-1; D not certain. CDR3 size: 16 residues. V was clipped by 0 bases and J by 1 base, with 12 bases between them. The CDR3 bases are TGTGCCAGCAGTTTAGCGCTTGGGCCCCCGAACACTGAAGCTTTCTTT. It yields the protein CASSLALGPPNTEAFF.

This clonotype was seen ten or more times. The V call is TRBV3-1, the J call TRBJ2-1, with a weak D call TRBD2 (6 bases). CDR1 is LGHDT and CDR2 is YNNKEL in the germline V gene (reference sequence). V lost 8 bases to trimming and J lost 0 bases, with 14 bases between them. The CDR3 length is 15 residues. The CDR3 coding sequence is TGTGCCAGCGGGAGTAGCGGAAGCTCCTACAATGAGCAGTTCTTC. It specifies CASGSSGSSYNEQFF.

This clonotype was found many times. V usage is TRBV12-3 or TRBV12-4 and J usage is TRBJ1-4; D perhaps matches TRBD1 (5 bases). CDR3 length equals 14 residues. The germline V and J ends were trimmed by 2 bases and 8 bases, with 12 bases remaining between them. The chain's CDR3 is CASSLSGLGEKLFF. The DNA for the CDR3 is TGTGCCAGCAGTTTATCAGGGCTCGGGGAAAAACTGTTTTTT.

This chain links TRBV30 with TRBJ2-1, with no clear D. The CDR3 has 14 amino acids. Between the trimmed V and J ends, which lost 5 bases and 4 bases, there was a span of 15 bases. The V gene's germline CDR1 is GTSNPN and CDR2 SVGIG (reference sequence). CDR3 in amino acids: CAWHASWGYNEQFF. The CDR3 coding sequence is TGTGCCTGGCACGCTAGTTGGGGATACAATGAGCAGTTCTTC.

This clonotype showed up just a few times. The genes are TRBV18 and TRBJ2-1; tentative D call: TRBD2 (5 bases). The germline gives CDR1 KGHSH, CDR2 LQKENI. V lost 1 base and J lost 5, with 9 bases in between. The CDR3 is made up of 14 amino acids. CDR3 in amino acids: CASSPLWGDNEQFF. The CDR3 DNA follows: TGTGCCAGCTCACCACTCTGGGGAGACAATGAGCAGTTCTTC.

The V call is TRBV9, the J call TRBJ2-4, with 13 positions matching TRBD2. V shed 3 bases, J shed 7 bases, and the junction held 13 bases outside the gene matches. CDR1 is SGDLS, CDR2 YYNGEE, per germline. This CDR3 has 18 residues. CDR3 in DNA: TGTGCCAGCAGCGGATACCACCGACTAGCGGGAGGCGGGAACATTCAGTACTTC. Its protein product is CASSGYHRLAGGGNIQYF.

This clonotype came up a few times. The chain employs TRBV11-2 and TRBJ2-7; D might be TRBD1 or TRBD2, each matching 6 bases. Germline V gives CDR1 SGHAT, CDR2 FQNNGV. The CDR3 is made up of 14 amino acids. Trimming took off 5 bases at V and 4 bases at J, with 15 bases between the two ends. CDR3 loop: CASSAGLRGYEQYF. The CDR3 DNA reads TGTGCCAGCAGCGCGGGACTCAGGGGATACGAGCAGTACTTC. The full variable domain, with the rest looked up from reference TRBV11-2 and TRBJ2-7, is EAGVAQSPRYKIIEKRQSVAFWCNPISGHATLYWYQQILGQGPKLLIQFQNNGVVDDSQLPKDRFSAERLKGVDSTLKIQPAKLEDSAVYLCASSAGLRGYEQYFGPGTRLTVT.

V is TRBV20-1 and J is TRBJ2-1; 7 bases match TRBD1. In germline, CDR1 is DFQATT, CDR2 SNEGSKA (reference sequence). This CDR3 is built from 12 residues. The CDR3 region is CRAGGPYNEQFF. DNA for the CDR3: TGCAGAGCAGGGGGACCGTACAATGAGCAGTTCTTC.

This clonotype was recorded at least ten times. The chain links TRBV18 to TRBJ2-3; no definite D call. The CDR3 sequence is 13 residues long. Deletions cut 8 bases from V and 2 bases from J, with 11 bases between. Looked up from germline, CDR1 is KGHSH and CDR2 is LQKENI. CDR3 amino acids: CASSPGSTDTQYF. In nucleotides, the CDR3 is TGTGCCAGCAGCCCCGGATCCACAGATACGCAGTATTTT. Combining the CDR3 with reference TRBV18 and TRBJ2-3 gives the whole variable domain NAGVMQNPRHLVRRRGQEARLRCSPMKGHSHVYWYRQLPEEGLKFMVYLQKENIIDESGMPKERFSAEFPKEGPSILRIQQVVRGDSAAYFCASSPGSTDTQYFGPGTRLTVL.

This rearrangement joins TRBV25-1 to TRBJ1-4; perhaps TRBD1 as D (6 bases). Germline values: CDR1 MGHDK, CDR2 SYGVNS. This CDR3 contains 14 residues. The V end was cut by 1 base, the J end by 8 bases, with 11 bases between. CDR3 region: CASSEFSRGEKLFF. The CDR3 DNA reads as TGTGCCAGCAGTGAATTTTCGAGGGGGGAAAAACTGTTTTTT.

This clonotype was counted at least ten times. The V call is TRBV7-9, the J call TRBJ2-1, with D maybe TRBD1 (5 bases). The CDR3 is made up of 14 amino acids. V lost 2 bases to trimming and J lost 8 bases, with 13 bases between them. Germline values: CDR1 SEHNR, CDR2 FQNEAQ (reference sequence). The CDR3, as DNA: TGTGCCAGCAGCTTAATGAAGGGGTTGGATGAGCAGTTCTTC. It yields the protein CASSLMKGLDEQFF.

The rearrangement links TRBV5-1 to TRBJ2-6; 7 bases map to TRBD2. J lost 0 bases, V lost 1 base, and 10 bases had no gene match. CDR3 length equals 19 residues. Germline CDR1 and CDR2: SGHRS and YFSETQ. The CDR3 loop reads CASSLLALAAASGANVLTF. Here the CDR3 DNA reads TGCGCCAGCAGCTTGTTGGCTCTAGCGGCGGCCTCTGGGGCCAACGTCCTGACTTTC.

The CDR3 nucleotides are TGCGCCAGCAGCCTCCCGGGACCCGGCACAGATACGCAGTATTTT. Translated: CASSLPGPGTDTQYF. V usage is TRBV5-1 and J usage is TRBJ2-3; D may correspond to TRBD1 or TRBD2 (5 bases each). V was cut by 4 bases and J by 1 base, with 13 bases left in between. Germline CDR1 SGHRS, CDR2 YFSETQ. The CDR3 runs 15 residues.

This clonotype was observed a handful of times. The rearrangement joins TRBV20-1 to TRBJ1-1; TRBD1 aligns across 8 bases. The V gene end was trimmed by 5 bases and the J gene end by 5 bases; junction bases not matched to a gene: 7. Per germline, CDR1 DFQATT and CDR2 SNEGSKA (reference sequence). The CDR3 consists of 13 residues. The CDR3 sequence is CSALPGGRTEAFF. DNA for the CDR3: TGCAGTGCTTTACCAGGGGGCAGGACTGAAGCTTTCTTT.

The chain links TRBV10-3 to TRBJ2-1; TRBD2 aligns across 10 bases. Trimming took 2 bases from V and 7 from J; bases not matched to a gene: 8. CDR3 length: 16 residues. Looked up from germline, CDR1 is ENHRY and CDR2 is SYGVKD. In nucleotides, the CDR3 is TGTGCCATCAGTGAGCCCCCAACTAGCGGGAAGAATGAGCAGTTCTTC. It specifies CAISEPPTSGKNEQFF.

The table lists this clonotype with a few counts. The CDR3 nucleotides are TGCAGTGCTAGAGATTTGAGGACCTCATACGAGCAGTACTTC. Translated, it gives CSARDLRTSYEQYF. The chain uses TRBV20-1 and TRBJ2-7; D remains ambiguous. Germline CDR1 reads DFQATT; CDR2 reads SNEGSKA (reference sequence). There are 14 residues in the CDR3. The V and J ends lost 0 bases and 4 bases respectively, with 13 bases between them.

This clonotype showed up just a few times. The V and J genes are TRBV18 and TRBJ2-7; either TRBD1 or TRBD2 may supply D (5 bases each). Germline CDR1 is KGHSH and CDR2 is LQKENI. CDR3 size: 14 residues. V lost 2 bases, J lost 5 bases, and 13 bases lay in between. In DNA form, the CDR3 reads TGTGCCAGCTCACCAGAGTTGGGGGATAACGAGCAGTACTTC. This translates into CASSPELGDNEQYF.

This clonotype has a handful of counts. The rearrangement joins TRBV19 to TRBJ1-1; weak D call: TRBD1 (6 bases). Germline-derived CDR1 and CDR2 are LNHDA and SQIVND (reference sequence). V lost 1 base, J lost 5 bases, and 14 bases lay in between. The CDR3 consists of 15 residues. CDR3 sequence (DNA): TGTGCCAGTAGTATAGGGTCCTACAGGGCGACTGAAGCTTTCTTT. Translation gives CASSIGSYRATEAFF.

CDR3 residues: CSAGLAGRSRETQYF. DNA of the CDR3: TGCAGCGCCGGACTAGCGGGCCGCTCTAGGGAGACCCAGTACTTC. The chain couples TRBV29-1 to TRBJ2-5; TRBD2 aligns across 11 bases. The CDR3 contains 15 residues. Per germline, CDR1 SQVTM and CDR2 ANQGSEA. V lost 7 bases, J lost 5 bases, and 12 bases stayed unmatched.

This clonotype turned up a few times. The chain uses TRBV9 and TRBJ2-2, with D unresolved. The CDR3 covers 14 residues. The V gene lost 0 bases and the J gene lost 5 bases, with 8 bases spanning the gap. Per germline, CDR1 SGDLS and CDR2 YYNGEE. The CDR3 sequence is CASSVVPKTGELFF. In nucleotides, the CDR3 is TGTGCCAGCAGCGTAGTGCCAAAAACCGGGGAGCTGTTTTTT.

This clonotype was seen at least ten times. This chain joins TRBV18 and TRBJ2-3, with D hard to call. Trimming shortened V by 4 bases and J by 1 base, and 15 bases separated the two germline ends. The CDR3 is 16 residues long. Germline V gives CDR1 KGHSH, CDR2 LQKENI. DNA of the CDR3: TGTGCCAGCTCACTGGGTGGATTGATAGGCACAGATACGCAGTATTTT. The encoded protein is CASSLGGLIGTDTQYF.

In its sample, this clonotype was seen a few times. The chain links TRBV4-2 to TRBJ2-7, with D perhaps matching TRBD1 or TRBD2 (7 bases each). The CDR3 contains 16 residues. Deletions cut 1 base from V and 4 bases from J, with 17 bases between. CDR1 LGHNA and CDR2 YNFKEQ come from the germline V gene. CDR3 coding DNA: TGTGCCAGCAGCCAAGGGTCAGGGGGGGGTCGGTACGAGCAGTACTTC. This gives the protein CASSQGSGGGRYEQYF.

V gene TRBV4-1 combines with J gene TRBJ2-2, with 7 bases lining up with TRBD2. The trim removed 1 base at V and 1 base at J, leaving 6 bases unmatched. This CDR3 is built from 17 residues. Germline V CDR1 and CDR2: MGHRA, YSYEKL. DNA for the CDR3: TGCGCCAGCAGCCAAGGGGTAGCGGGTTTGAACACCGGGGAGCTGTTTTTT. This sequence encodes CASSQGVAGLNTGELFF.

This sequence joins TRBV4-1 and TRBJ2-7; no firm D call. CDR1 and CDR2 from the germline V gene are MGHRA and YSYEKL. The CDR3 covers 13 residues. V lost 8 bases and J 1 base, leaving 12 bases between the germline ends. The CDR3 nucleotides read TGCGCCAGCCAGCCAGAAGTGTCCTACGAGCAGTACTTC. Encoded protein: CASQPEVSYEQYF.